The TCR beta chain under discussion was sequenced for a study of blood T cell repertoires in COVID-19. Study context: Samples taken during acute and convalescent COVID-19 were collected in the United States, Italy and Spain. From T cells, B-cell-depleted T cells, or PBMCs came the material, which was cDNA or gDNA.

Germline CDR1 is SQVTM and CDR2 is ANQGSEA. Deletions cut 7 bases from V and 7 bases from J, with 14 bases between. The CDR3 extends over 12 amino acids. Participants reported their clinical history, and cohort assignment relied on those reports. Methods used by the authors: Reference gene primer amplification gave estimated nucleated cell counts. The assay was immunoSEQ multiplex PCR, and TCRdb's table has in-frame clones only and misses some. The V and J calls and clone size are taken from that table; D and trimming were inferred from the DNA. The sample yields 300,000 to 400,000 clones, around 85% seen once.

The chain is built from TRBV29-1 and TRBJ2-1; D possibly corresponds to TRBD2 (6 bases). The sequence was obtained from a woman aged 40 to 50 with acute COVID-19. The sample taken for sequencing was PBMCs or T cells enriched from blood (not recorded which). The CDR3 bases are TGCAGCGCCCGGGACTGGGATAATGAGCAGTTCTTC. Translated, it gives CSARDWDNEQFF.